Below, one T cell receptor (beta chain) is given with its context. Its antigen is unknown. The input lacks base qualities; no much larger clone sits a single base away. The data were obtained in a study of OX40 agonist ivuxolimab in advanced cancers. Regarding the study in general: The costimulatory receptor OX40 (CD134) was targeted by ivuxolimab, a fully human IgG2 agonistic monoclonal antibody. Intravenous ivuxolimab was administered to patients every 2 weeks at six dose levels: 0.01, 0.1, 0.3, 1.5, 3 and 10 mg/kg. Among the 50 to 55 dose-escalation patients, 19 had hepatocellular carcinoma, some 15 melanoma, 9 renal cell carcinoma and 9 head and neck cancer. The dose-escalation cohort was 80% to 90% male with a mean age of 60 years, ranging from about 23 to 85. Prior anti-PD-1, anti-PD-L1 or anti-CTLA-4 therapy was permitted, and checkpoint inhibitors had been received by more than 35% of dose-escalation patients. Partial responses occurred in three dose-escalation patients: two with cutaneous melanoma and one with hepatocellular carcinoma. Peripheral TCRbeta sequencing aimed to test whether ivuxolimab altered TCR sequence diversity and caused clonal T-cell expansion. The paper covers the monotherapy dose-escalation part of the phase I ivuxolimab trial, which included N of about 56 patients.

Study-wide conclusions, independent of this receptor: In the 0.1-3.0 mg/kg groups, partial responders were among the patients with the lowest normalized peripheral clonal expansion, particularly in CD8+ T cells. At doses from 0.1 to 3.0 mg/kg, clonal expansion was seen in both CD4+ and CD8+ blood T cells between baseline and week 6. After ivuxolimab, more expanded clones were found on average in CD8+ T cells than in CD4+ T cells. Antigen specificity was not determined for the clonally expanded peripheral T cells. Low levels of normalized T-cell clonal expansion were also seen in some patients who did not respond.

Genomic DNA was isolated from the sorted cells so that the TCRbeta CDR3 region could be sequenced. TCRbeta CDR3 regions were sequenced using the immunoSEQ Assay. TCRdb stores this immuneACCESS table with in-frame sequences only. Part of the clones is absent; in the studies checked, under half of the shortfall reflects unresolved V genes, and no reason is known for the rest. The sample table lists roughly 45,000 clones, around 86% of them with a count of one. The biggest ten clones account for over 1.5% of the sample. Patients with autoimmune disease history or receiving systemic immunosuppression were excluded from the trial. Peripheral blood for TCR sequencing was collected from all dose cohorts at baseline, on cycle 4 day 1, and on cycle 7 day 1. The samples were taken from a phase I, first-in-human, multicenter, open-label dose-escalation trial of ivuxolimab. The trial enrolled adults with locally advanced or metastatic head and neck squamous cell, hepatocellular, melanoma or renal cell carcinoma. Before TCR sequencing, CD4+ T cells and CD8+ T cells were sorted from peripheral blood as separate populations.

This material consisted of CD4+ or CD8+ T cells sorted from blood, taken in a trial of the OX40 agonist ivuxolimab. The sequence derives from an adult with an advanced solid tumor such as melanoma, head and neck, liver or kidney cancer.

The sequenced DNA is TGTGCCAGCAGCGTAGAGACAGGAGGCTACACCTTC. It encodes CASSVETGGYTF. The chain is encoded by TRBV9 joined to TRBJ1-2, with TRBD1 as a weak D call on 6 bases. V drops 0 bases and J drops 8 bases, leaving 8 bases in between. Including the terminal cysteine and phenylalanine, the CDR3 comprises 12 residues. The retained sequence is limited to the CDR3, 36 bases, with the frame set at the first base. Via the germline V gene, CDR1 is SGDLS and CDR2 YYNGEE.